The clone carrying this T cell receptor beta chain was recorded a few times. Its target is unknown. The identical CDR3 is also encoded by other nucleotide sequences in the sample. The sample is drawn from a study of cytomegalovirus exposure and HLA in healthy donors. Across the study: Roughly 77 million unique TCRs from HLA-typed donors made up an early data release. The study, taken as a whole, reports: In a later analysis, TCR beta V- and J-gene trimming was associated with a missense DCLRE1C variant.

The PCR used 60 Vbeta and 13 Jbeta primers. Clones were sequenced by immunoSEQ multiplex PCR, and TCRdb holds only the in-frame ones, with some missing. The sample yields 100,000 to 150,000 clones, roughly 79% seen once. This TCR derives from a boy aged 2 to 9 in good health and CMV-seronegative. Sequenced sample: PBMCs.

CDR3 sequence (DNA): TGTGCCAGCAGCTTAGCGGTTAACGTGGGGTCCCAGGGGGCCTCCTACAATGAGCAGTTCTTC. It is translated as CASSLAVNVGSQGASYNEQFF. This chain connects TRBV7-6 to TRBJ2-1; 8 nucleotides match TRBD1. The CDR3 is made up of 21 amino acids. V dropped 0 bases and J dropped 0; count of bases not matched to a gene: 16. Germline CDR1 SGHVS, CDR2 FNYEAQ.